The rows below give T cell receptor beta chains drawn from one sample of a study of blood T cell repertoires in COVID-19. The data were produced by immunoSEQ multiplex PCR, yet TCRdb's version contains in-frame clones alone and is incomplete. This sample yields under 150,000 clones, of which roughly 80% are seen a single time; approximately 9.4% belongs to the top ten. Input material: peripheral blood. These receptors originate from a woman aged 45-60 years with active or convalescent COVID-19. Each CDR3 is given with its conserved first and last residue. The D gene is left open where the match is weak. The size field is filled for only some rows; it gives once, few, many or a size class.

size,V,D,J,CDR3,DNA
NA,TRBV6-5,TRBD1,TRBJ1-2,CASSFQGATYGYTF,TGTGCCAGCAGTTTCCAGGGGGCTACCTATGGCTACACCTTC
few,TRBV28,NA,TRBJ1-1,CASSQDRSPANTEAFF,TGTGCCAGCAGTCAAGACAGGTCCCCAGCGAACACTGAAGCTTTCTTT
NA,TRBV7-9,TRBD2,TRBJ2-7,CASSLVREGYEQYF,TGTGCCAGCAGCTTAGTACGGGAGGGCTACGAGCAGTACTTC
NA,TRBV28,NA,TRBJ1-6,CASKLTFNSPLHF,TGTGCCAGCAAGTTAACTTTCAATTCACCCCTCCACTTT
NA,TRBV5-1,TRBD1,TRBJ1-2,CASSPGTGEGYTF,TGCGCCAGCAGCCCAGGGACAGGGGAAGGCTACACCTTC
NA,TRBV6-6,TRBD1,TRBJ2-7,CASSTAGTGPYEQYF,TGTGCCAGCAGTACCGCCGGGACAGGCCCCTACGAGCAGTACTTC
NA,TRBV6-6,TRBD1,TRBJ2-1,CASSYGDRGQFNEQFF,TGTGCCAGCAGTTACGGGGACAGGGGCCAGTTCAATGAGCAGTTCTTC
NA,TRBV9,TRBD2,TRBJ2-7,CASSVGGLAGDEQYF,TGTGCCAGCAGCGTAGGGGGACTAGCGGGAGACGAGCAGTACTTC
NA,TRBV9,TRBD1,TRBJ2-2,CASSFRPPGQQTKGTGELFF,TGTGCCAGCAGCTTCCGACCCCCGGGACAGCAGACCAAGGGCACCGGGGAGCTGTTTTTT
NA,TRBV3-1/TRBV3-2,NA,TRBJ1-1,CASSPPGARNTEAFF,TGTGCCAGCAGCCCCCCAGGGGCGAGGAACACTGAAGCTTTCTTT
NA,TRBV3-1/TRBV3-2,NA,TRBJ2-6,CASSPLGGRSGANVLTF,TGTGCCAGCAGCCCTTTGGGGGGTCGCTCTGGGGCCAACGTCCTGACTTTC
few,TRBV4-3,TRBD1,TRBJ1-2,CASSQGDRRNYGYTF,TGCGCCAGCAGCCAAGGGGACAGAAGAAACTATGGCTACACCTTC
few,TRBV12-5,TRBD1,TRBJ2-5,CASGSGTGSRQETQYF,TGTGCTAGTGGTTCGGGGACAGGGAGCCGCCAAGAGACCCAGTACTTC
NA,TRBV10-3,NA,TRBJ1-5,CAINPTGPNQPQHF,TGTGCCATCAATCCTACAGGGCCGAATCAGCCCCAGCATTTT
NA,TRBV5-1,NA,TRBJ2-2,CASSLLAATGELFF,TGCGCCAGCAGCTTGTTGGCGGCCACCGGGGAGCTGTTTTTT
NA,TRBV2,NA,TRBJ2-3,CASGYRDTTSASTDTQYF,TGTGCCAGCGGTTACAGGGACACAACTTCGGCTAGCACAGATACGCAGTATTTT
NA,TRBV5-1,NA,TRBJ2-5,CASSWAGETQYF,TGCGCCAGCAGCTGGGCAGGGGAGACCCAGTACTTC
NA,TRBV5-6,TRBD1,TRBJ2-3,CASSFKGAGTDTQYF,TGTGCCAGCAGCTTTAAGGGGGCCGGAACAGATACGCAGTATTTT
few,TRBV7-9,NA,TRBJ2-1,CASSLNYRDEQFF,TGTGCCAGCAGCTTAAATTACCGGGATGAGCAGTTCTTC
NA,TRBV6-2/TRBV6-3,NA,TRBJ1-5,CASSYQRNQPQHF,TGTGCCAGCAGTTACCAGCGGAATCAGCCCCAGCATTTT
once,TRBV11-2,NA,TRBJ1-5,CASSFLGLNRPNQPQHF,TGTGCCAGCAGCTTTCTCGGACTAAATCGCCCCAATCAGCCCCAGCATTTT
NA,TRBV5-1,TRBD2,TRBJ2-5,CASSSASSGRGETQYF,TGCGCCAGCAGCTCCGCCTCCAGCGGGAGAGGTGAGACCCAGTACTTC
once,TRBV6-2/TRBV6-3,NA,TRBJ2-7,CASSTAVYEQYF,TGTGCCAGCAGTACGGCGGTATACGAGCAGTACTTC
NA,TRBV6-5,TRBD1,TRBJ1-1,CASSDRVVTEAFF,TGTGCCAGCAGCGACAGGGTCGTCACTGAAGCTTTCTTT
NA,TRBV2,TRBD1,TRBJ1-1,CASRVPQGDSEAFF,TGTGCCAGCAGAGTCCCCCAGGGGGATAGTGAAGCTTTCTTT
NA,TRBV28,NA,TRBJ1-1,CASSFGGTEGTEAFF,TGTGCCAGCAGTTTCGGCGGAACAGAGGGCACTGAAGCTTTCTTT
NA,TRBV28,NA,TRBJ2-7,CASSSPGTPRKQYF,TGTGCCAGCAGTTCCCCCGGGACACCTAGAAAGCAGTACTTC
NA,TRBV4-1,TRBD2,TRBJ2-3,CASSQGGGLAQDTQYF,TGCGCCAGCAGCCAAGGGGGGGGACTAGCCCAAGATACGCAGTATTTT
once,TRBV7-9,NA,TRBJ2-1,CASSSRGNTYNEQFF,TGTGCCAGCAGCTCTCGCGGGAATACCTACAATGAGCAGTTCTTC
NA,TRBV9,TRBD2,TRBJ2-3,CASSVGNSGIDTQYF,TGTGCCAGCAGCGTCGGGAATAGCGGGATAGATACGCAGTATTTT
once,TRBV6-1,NA,TRBJ1-1,CASSEGGGNTEAFF,TGTGCCAGCAGTGAAGGAGGGGGAAACACTGAAGCTTTCTTT
NA,TRBV6-2/TRBV6-3,TRBD2,TRBJ2-3,CASSYLIGAGVLSGTDTQYF,TGTGCCAGCAGTTACCTAATTGGGGCGGGGGTTCTTTCAGGCACAGATACGCAGTATTTT
NA,TRBV12-3/TRBV12-4,NA,TRBJ2-5,CASSAGTQYF,TGTGCCAGCAGTGCCGGTACCCAGTACTTC
NA,TRBV15,TRBD2,TRBJ2-3,CATSEVTSGGFAYTQYF,TGTGCCACCAGCGAGGTGACTAGCGGGGGTTTTGCCTATACGCAGTATTTT
NA,TRBV7-9,TRBD1,TRBJ1-1,CASSPDRERNTEAFF,TGTGCCAGCAGCCCGGACAGGGAGAGGAACACTGAAGCTTTCTTT